The next 17 T cell receptor beta chains were all read from a single sample in a study of cytomegalovirus exposure and HLA in healthy donors. The data were produced by immunoSEQ multiplex PCR, yet TCRdb's version contains in-frame clones alone and is incomplete. The sample contains 52,000 or so clones, 89% of which appear only once. The specimen sequenced was PBMCs. These receptors originate from a woman younger than 35 in good health and CMV-seronegative.

A remark on this clone: A much larger clone differs from this one at a single base, so this may be a read error. Distinct nucleotide sequences in the sample also encode this CDR3. The V gene is TRBV7-3, the J gene TRBJ2-3, with D possibly being TRBD2 (6 bases). CDR1 and CDR2 from the germline V gene are SGHTA and FQGTGA. The CDR3 is 14 residues long. CDR3 DNA sequence: TGTGCTAGCAGCGAGACTAGTTTAGCAGATACGCAGTATTTT. Translating it yields CASSETSLADTQYF.

This chain connects TRBV7-9 to TRBJ1-2; D is undetermined. The CDR3 runs to 12 residues. Germline V gene data show CDR1 as SEHNR and CDR2 as FQNEAQ (reference sequence). V dropped 2 bases and J dropped 5 bases, with 6 bases sitting between them. CDR3 DNA: TGTGCCAGCAGCTTAAGAGATTATGGCTACACCTTC. Protein product: CASSLRDYGYTF.

The chain couples TRBV29-1 to TRBJ2-1; 7 bases match TRBD2. This CDR3 spans 13 amino acids. Looked up from germline, CDR1 is SQVTM and CDR2 is ANQGSEA. With V trimmed by 1 base and J by 7 bases, 4 bases remained unmatched. CDR3 protein: CSVEGTRLNEQFF. CDR3 DNA sequence: TGCAGCGTTGAAGGGACTAGACTAAATGAGCAGTTCTTC.

The V call is TRBV6-1, the J call TRBJ1-2; possibly TRBD1 for D (6 bases). V was pared by 2 bases and J by 7 bases, with 11 bases between. Germline assignment: CDR1 MNHNS and CDR2 SASEGT. The CDR3 spans 13 residues. The CDR3 DNA reads TGTGCCAGCAGTGAATTCCAGGGGTTTGGCTACACCTTC. Its translation: CASSEFQGFGYTF.

This rearrangement joins TRBV19 to TRBJ1-5, with a weak D call TRBD1 (6 bases). Trimming removed 4 bases at V and 1 base at J, with 17 bases between. This CDR3 has 17 residues. Germline lookup yields CDR1 LNHDA and CDR2 SQIVND (reference sequence). CDR3 sequence (DNA): TGTGCCAGTAGTACCCGCAGACAGGTATTAAGCAATCAGCCCCAGCATTTT. Amino acids: CASSTRRQVLSNQPQHF. The variable domain in full, completed from reference TRBV19 and TRBJ1-5, reads DGGITQSPKYLFRKEGQNVTLSCEQNLNHDAMYWYRQDPGQGLRLIYYSQIVNDFQKGDIAEGYSVSREKKESFPLTVTSAQKNPTAFYLCASSTRRQVLSNQPQHFGDGTRLSIL.

V and J are TRBV2 and TRBJ1-6; 7 bases map to TRBD1. J was trimmed by 10 bases and V by 4 bases; bases with no gene match: 7. The CDR3 is 14 amino acids. The V gene's germline CDR1 is SNHLY and CDR2 FYNNEI. The CDR3 is CASSARQGGSPLHF. DNA for the CDR3: TGTGCCAGCAGTGCGCGACAGGGTGGATCACCCCTCCACTTT.

The chain carries TRBV7-9 and TRBJ1-5; the match to TRBD1 covers 9 bases. The CDR3 spans 14 residues. The trim removed 9 bases at V and 2 bases at J, leaving 5 bases unmatched. Germline assignment: CDR1 SEHNR and CDR2 FQNEAQ (reference sequence). The CDR3 nucleotides read TGTGCCAGGAGCCGGGACAGGGGCAATCAGCCCCAGCATTTT. Protein: CARSRDRGNQPQHF.

The CDR3 DNA reads TGTGCCATCAGCCCGGACAGGGCATCTGGGGCCAACGTCCTGACTTTC. The encoded protein is CAISPDRASGANVLTF. This sequence joins TRBV10-3 and TRBJ2-6; 8 nucleotides match TRBD1. V lost 6 bases and J lost 1; bases outside the gene matches: 5. Germline V gene sequence: CDR1 ENHRY, CDR2 SYGVKD. CDR3 size: 16 residues.

This clone was found a few times. CDR3 in amino acids: CQANQPQHF. DNA of the CDR3: TGTCAGGCCAATCAGCCCCAGCATTTT. The V and J genes are TRBV21-1 and TRBJ1-5; the tabulated D call, TRBD1, remains unverified against the DNA. TRBV21-1 is a known pseudogene. The CDR3 extends over 9 amino acids.

This CDR3 reads CASSLSGRGFSQETQYF. CDR3 nucleotide sequence: TGTGCCAGCAGCTTAAGTGGCAGGGGGTTTTCCCAAGAGACCCAGTACTTC. V usage is TRBV11-1 and J usage is TRBJ2-5; TRBD1 matches 7 bases. Germline CDR1 is SGHAT and CDR2 is FQDESV (reference sequence). CDR3 length equals 17 residues. The J segment lost 1 base and the V segment lost 2 bases, leaving 10 bases of the junction unmatched.

The chain employs TRBV18 and TRBJ1-4; D may be TRBD1 (6 bases). Germline V gene sequence: CDR1 KGHSH, CDR2 LQKENI. The V and J ends lost 2 bases and 0 bases respectively, with 25 bases between them. The CDR3 totals 21 residues. The CDR3 region has the DNA TGTGCCAGCTCACCATCCTACCTGATCCAGGGGAATAGGTCAACTAATGAAAAACTGTTTTTT. As protein: CASSPSYLIQGNRSTNEKLFF.

The V gene is TRBV28, the J gene TRBJ1-3; weak D call: TRBD1 (6 bases). With 8 bases removed from V and 1 base from J, the gap between germline ends came to 12 bases. This CDR3 spans 14 amino acids. Germline CDR1 and CDR2: MDHEN and SYDVKM. CDR3 region: CASEQGISGNTIYF. As DNA, the CDR3 is TGTGCCAGCGAACAGGGTATTTCTGGAAACACCATATATTTT.

The chain uses TRBV11-2 and TRBJ2-7; a possible D gene is TRBD2 (5 bases). V gave up 2 bases and J gave up 3 bases, with 20 bases separating them. The CDR3 has 17 amino acids. Looked up from germline, CDR1 is SGHAT and CDR2 is FQNNGV. Here the CDR3 reads CASSLTRSAGTNYEQYF. DNA for the CDR3: TGTGCCAGCAGCTTAACTAGGTCTGCCGGAACTAACTACGAGCAGTACTTC. Variable domain in full (rest from reference TRBV11-2 and TRBJ2-7): EAGVAQSPRYKIIEKRQSVAFWCNPISGHATLYWYQQILGQGPKLLIQFQNNGVVDDSQLPKDRFSAERLKGVDSTLKIQPAKLEDSAVYLCASSLTRSAGTNYEQYFGPGTRLTVT.

This clone was picked up one time. The chain uses TRBV7-6 and TRBJ1-1, with 8 bases fitting TRBD1. CDR3 length: 13 amino acids. With 1 base clipped from V and 5 bases from J, the junction kept 0 bases outside the gene matches. CDR1 is SGHVS, CDR2 FNYEAQ, per germline. This CDR3 reads CASSLGTGTEAFF. Written as DNA, the CDR3 is TGTGCCAGCAGCTTAGGGACAGGGACTGAAGCTTTCTTT.

V is TRBV5-1 and J is TRBJ2-2; possible D gene TRBD2, 5 bases. The CDR3 has 14 amino acids. Per germline, CDR1 SGHRS and CDR2 YFSETQ. Trimming stripped 5 bases from V and 3 bases from J, with 11 bases between. CDR3 loop: CASSRESYTGELFF. The CDR3 DNA reads as TGCGCCAGCAGTAGGGAGAGTTACACCGGGGAGCTGTTTTTT.

This chain connects TRBV4-1 to TRBJ1-1; D is possibly TRBD1 (5 bases). CDR3 length: 15 amino acids. Trimming removed 4 bases from V and 4 bases from J, with 16 bases in between. CDR1 and CDR2 from the germline V gene are MGHRA and YSYEKL. Here the CDR3 DNA reads TGCGCCAGCAGCCTATCCGGGACTGTGGGCACTGAAGCTTTCTTT. Residues: CASSLSGTVGTEAFF.

The J gene is TRBJ1-5, the V gene TRBV28; D ambiguous. This CDR3 has 17 residues. Trimming left V 4 bases short and J 8 bases short, with 24 bases between. The germline V gene encodes CDR1 MDHEN and CDR2 SYDVKM. The CDR3 loop reads CASSSPRPGAGLEPQHF. CDR3 in DNA: TGTGCCAGCAGTTCCCCCCGTCCCGGAGCTGGCCTAGAGCCCCAGCATTTT. The whole variable domain, filled in from reference TRBV28 and TRBJ1-5, reads DVKVTQSSRYLVKRTGEKVFLECVQDMDHENMFWYRQDPGLGLRLIYFSYDVKMKEKGDIPEGYSVSREKKERFSLILESASTNQTSMYLCASSSPRPGAGLEPQHFGDGTRLSIL.